This T cell receptor (beta chain) was identified in a study of T-cell memory formation after mild COVID-19. Using its own MiXCR run on the 5' RACE reads, TCRdb lists one record per CDR3 protein. The sample consists of around 300,000 distinct CDR3 sequences, approximately 13% of them appearing once. J gave up 8 bases and V 6 bases, and 9 bases lay outside the gene matches. The CDR3 covers 15 residues. Germline values: CDR1 SEHNR, CDR2 FQNEAQ (reference sequence). This clonotype was obtained from a man younger than 35 who had mild COVID-19 (a few samples of this study predate the infection). Cell type and time point are not known. The chain combines TRBV7-9 with TRBJ2-1; 11 positions agree with TRBD2. Specimen: PBMCs or a T cell subset sorted from them (not recorded which). CDR3 nucleotide sequence: TGTGCCAGCAGTTACTCTAGCGGGGGGTTGGATGAGCAGTTCTTC. It codes for CASSYSSGGLDEQFF.